By share, the clone carrying this T cell receptor (beta chain) counts as medium-sized. The data are from a study of liver allograft versus peripheral blood T cells. As for the study in general: Repertoires from peripheral blood of liver transplant recipients were compared with those inside their transplanted livers.

CDR3 length: 15 residues. The trim removed 7 bases at V and 4 bases at J, leaving 7 bases unmatched. TCRdb redid the calling of the reads with MiXCR, one entry per CDR3 protein. This table holds over 3,000 distinct CDR3 sequences, about a fifth found once. This chain joins TRBV12-3 or TRBV12-4 and TRBJ2-2; 9 bases match TRBD2. The source of this sequence is a human patient who had a liver transplant. The T cells may come from the graft donor. CDR3 residues: CASITAGGRTGELFF. CDR3 DNA sequence: TGTGCCAGCATCACAGCGGGAGGCCGCACCGGGGAGCTGTTTTTT.